This T cell receptor beta chain was recovered during a study of radiation and T cells in renal cell carcinoma. Study results and caveats: Tumor samples were small regions of approximately 1.1 g.

The protocol was immunoSEQ multiplex PCR, while the TCRdb copy is restricted to in-frame clones and leaves out a portion. The top ten hold around 9.7% of the sample, which has 10,000 to 12,000 clones, roughly 60% seen once. Germline-derived CDR1 and CDR2 are SEHNR and FQNEAQ (reference sequence). The CDR3 loop spans 15 amino acids. V lost 1 base and J lost 4, with 10 bases in between. Comments on this clone: The antigen is unknown.

Treatment in this sample: treatment-naive control, cytoreductive nephrectomy. The chain has TRBV7-9 and TRBJ2-2, with D tentatively TRBD2 (5 bases). The sample consisted of tumor tissue, taken from a patient whose treatment was nephrectomy without radiotherapy. The TCR sequence derives from a man aged 40-49 years with renal cell carcinoma. CDR3 in amino acids: CASSLGGPSTGELFF. The CDR3 coding sequence is TGTGCCAGCAGCTTAGGAGGGCCGAGCACCGGGGAGCTGTTTTTT.